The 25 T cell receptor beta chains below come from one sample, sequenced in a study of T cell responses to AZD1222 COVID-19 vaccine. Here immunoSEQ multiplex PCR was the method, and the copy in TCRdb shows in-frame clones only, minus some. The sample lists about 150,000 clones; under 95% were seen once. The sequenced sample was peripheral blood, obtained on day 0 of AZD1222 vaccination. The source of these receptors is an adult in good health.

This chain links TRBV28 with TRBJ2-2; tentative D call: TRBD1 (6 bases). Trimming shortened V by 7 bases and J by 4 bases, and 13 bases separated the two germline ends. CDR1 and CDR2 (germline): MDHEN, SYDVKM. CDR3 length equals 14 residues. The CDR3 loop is CASTILGGTGELFF. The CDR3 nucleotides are TGTGCCAGCACCATCCTAGGGGGCACCGGGGAGCTGTTTTTT.

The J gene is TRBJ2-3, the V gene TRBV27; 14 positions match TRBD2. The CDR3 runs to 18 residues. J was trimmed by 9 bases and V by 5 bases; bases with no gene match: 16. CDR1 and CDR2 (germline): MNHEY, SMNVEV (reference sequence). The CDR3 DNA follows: TGTGCCAGCAGTCAGGCGACTAGCGGGAGGGCCCAGTCTCCCACGCAGTATTTT. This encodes CASSQATSGRAQSPTQYF.

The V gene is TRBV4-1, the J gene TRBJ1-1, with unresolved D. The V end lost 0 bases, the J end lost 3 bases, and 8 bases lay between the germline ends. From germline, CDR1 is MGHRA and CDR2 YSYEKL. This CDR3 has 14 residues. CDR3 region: CASSQDWRHTEAFF. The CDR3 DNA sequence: TGCGCCAGCAGCCAAGATTGGAGGCACACTGAAGCTTTCTTT.

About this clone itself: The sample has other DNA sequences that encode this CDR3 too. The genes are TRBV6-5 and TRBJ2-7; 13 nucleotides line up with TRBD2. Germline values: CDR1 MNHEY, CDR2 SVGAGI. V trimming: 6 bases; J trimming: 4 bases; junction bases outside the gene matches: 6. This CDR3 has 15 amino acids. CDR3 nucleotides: TGTGCCAGCAGCCCCGGACTAGCGGGAGCTTACGAGCAGTACTTC. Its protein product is CASSPGLAGAYEQYF.

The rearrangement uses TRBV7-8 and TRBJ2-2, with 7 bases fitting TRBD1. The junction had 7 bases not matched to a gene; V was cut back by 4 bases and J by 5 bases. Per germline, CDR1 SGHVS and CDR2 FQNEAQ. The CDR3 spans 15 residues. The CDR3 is CASSSYRGGTGELFF. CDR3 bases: TGTGCCAGCAGCTCCTACAGGGGCGGTACCGGGGAGCTGTTTTTT.

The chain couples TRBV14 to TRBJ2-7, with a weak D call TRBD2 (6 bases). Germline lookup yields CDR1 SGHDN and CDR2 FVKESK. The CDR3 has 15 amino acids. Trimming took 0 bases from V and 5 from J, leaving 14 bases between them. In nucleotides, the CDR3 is TGTGCCAGCAGCCAAGAAAGAGGAGGGATCCACGAGCAGTACTTC. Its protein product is CASSQERGGIHEQYF.

CDR3: CASSVERVPYGYTF. CDR3 in DNA: TGTGCCAGCAGCGTGGAACGGGTACCCTATGGCTACACCTTC. V and J are TRBV5-4 and TRBJ1-2; D gene unclear. V lost 4 bases, J lost 4 bases, and 14 bases lay in between. CDR1 and CDR2 (germline): SGHNT, YYREEE (reference sequence). CDR3 size: 14 residues.

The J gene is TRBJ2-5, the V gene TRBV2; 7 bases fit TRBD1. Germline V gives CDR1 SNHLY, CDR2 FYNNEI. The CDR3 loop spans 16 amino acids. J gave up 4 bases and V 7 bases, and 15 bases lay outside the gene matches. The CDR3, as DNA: TGTGCCAGCAACGCGCTTCTAGGGGGCGCAGGAGAGACCCAGTACTTC. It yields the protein CASNALLGGAGETQYF.

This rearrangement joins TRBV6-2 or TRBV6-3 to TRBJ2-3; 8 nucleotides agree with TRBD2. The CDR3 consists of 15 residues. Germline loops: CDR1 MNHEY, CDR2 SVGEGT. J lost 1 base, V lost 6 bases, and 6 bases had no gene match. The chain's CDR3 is CASSLWREGTDTQYF. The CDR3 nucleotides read TGTGCCAGCAGCCTTTGGCGGGAGGGCACAGATACGCAGTATTTT.

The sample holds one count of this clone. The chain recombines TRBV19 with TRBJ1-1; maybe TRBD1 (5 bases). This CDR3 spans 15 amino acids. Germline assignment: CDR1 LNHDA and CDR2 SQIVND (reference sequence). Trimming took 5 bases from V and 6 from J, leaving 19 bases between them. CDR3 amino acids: CASSLAKVPGPEAFF. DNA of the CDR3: TGTGCCAGTAGTCTCGCTAAGGTGCCAGGGCCTGAAGCTTTCTTT.

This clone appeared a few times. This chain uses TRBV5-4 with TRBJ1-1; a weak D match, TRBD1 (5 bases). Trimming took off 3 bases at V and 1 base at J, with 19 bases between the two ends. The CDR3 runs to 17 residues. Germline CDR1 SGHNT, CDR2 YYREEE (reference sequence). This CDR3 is CASSSGPPGQGNTEAFF. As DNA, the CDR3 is TGTGCCAGCAGCTCTGGTCCCCCGGGGCAGGGGAACACTGAAGCTTTCTTT.

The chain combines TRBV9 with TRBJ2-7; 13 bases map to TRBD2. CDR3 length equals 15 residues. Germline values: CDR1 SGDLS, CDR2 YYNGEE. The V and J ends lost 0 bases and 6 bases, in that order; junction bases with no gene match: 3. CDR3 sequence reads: CASSVGGLAGVEQYF. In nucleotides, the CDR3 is TGTGCCAGCAGCGTAGGAGGACTAGCGGGAGTCGAGCAGTACTTC.

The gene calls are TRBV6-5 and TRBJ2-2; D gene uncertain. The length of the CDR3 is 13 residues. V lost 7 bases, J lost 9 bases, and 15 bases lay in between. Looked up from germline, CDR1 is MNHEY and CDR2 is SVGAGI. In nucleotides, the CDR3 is TGTGCCAGCATGGGTCAGACACACCGGGAGCTGTTTTTT. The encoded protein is CASMGQTHRELFF.

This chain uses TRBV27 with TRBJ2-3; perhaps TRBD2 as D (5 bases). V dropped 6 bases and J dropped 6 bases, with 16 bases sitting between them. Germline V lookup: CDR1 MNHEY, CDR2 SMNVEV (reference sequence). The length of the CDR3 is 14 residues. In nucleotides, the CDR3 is TGTGCCAGCAGAATAACGGGCGGCGGGGATACGCAGTATTTT. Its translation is CASRITGGGDTQYF.

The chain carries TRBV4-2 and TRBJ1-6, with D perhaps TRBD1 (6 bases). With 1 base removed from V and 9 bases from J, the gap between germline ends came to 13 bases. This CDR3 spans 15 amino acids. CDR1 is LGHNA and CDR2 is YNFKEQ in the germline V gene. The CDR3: CASSQGAGDGSPLHF. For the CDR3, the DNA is TGTGCCAGCAGCCAAGGGGCAGGGGATGGTTCACCCCTCCACTTT.

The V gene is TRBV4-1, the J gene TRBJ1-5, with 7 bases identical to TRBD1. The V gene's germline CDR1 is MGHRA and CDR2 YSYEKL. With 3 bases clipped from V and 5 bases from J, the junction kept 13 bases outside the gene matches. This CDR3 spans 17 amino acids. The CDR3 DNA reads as TGCGCCAGCAGCCACTTAATGGACAGGCCAGGGGATCAGCCCCAGCATTTT. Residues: CASSHLMDRPGDQPQHF.

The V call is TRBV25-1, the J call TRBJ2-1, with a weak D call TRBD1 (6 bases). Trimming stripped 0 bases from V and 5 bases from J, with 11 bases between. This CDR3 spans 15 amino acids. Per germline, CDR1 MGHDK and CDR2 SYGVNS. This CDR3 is CASSEYLGDNNEQFF. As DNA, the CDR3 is TGTGCCAGCAGTGAATATTTAGGGGACAACAATGAGCAGTTCTTC.

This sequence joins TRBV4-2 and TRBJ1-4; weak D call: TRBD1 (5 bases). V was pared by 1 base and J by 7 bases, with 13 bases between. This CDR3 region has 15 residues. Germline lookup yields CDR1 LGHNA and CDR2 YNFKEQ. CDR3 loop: CASSQGSFGGEKLFF. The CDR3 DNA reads TGTGCCAGCAGCCAAGGATCCTTTGGGGGTGAAAAACTGTTTTTT.

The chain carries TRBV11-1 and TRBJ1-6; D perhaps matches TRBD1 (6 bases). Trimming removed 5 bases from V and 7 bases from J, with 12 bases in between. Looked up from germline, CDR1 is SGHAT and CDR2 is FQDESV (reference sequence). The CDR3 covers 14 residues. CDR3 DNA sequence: TGTGCCAGCAGCCGAACCGGGACAAATTCACCCCTCCACTTT. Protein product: CASSRTGTNSPLHF.

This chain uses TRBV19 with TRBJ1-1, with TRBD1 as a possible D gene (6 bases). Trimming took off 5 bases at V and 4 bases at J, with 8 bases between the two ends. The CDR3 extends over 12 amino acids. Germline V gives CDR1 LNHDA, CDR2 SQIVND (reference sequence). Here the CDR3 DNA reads TGTGCCAGTAGTTGGGGGCTCACTGAAGCTTTCTTT. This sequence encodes CASSWGLTEAFF.

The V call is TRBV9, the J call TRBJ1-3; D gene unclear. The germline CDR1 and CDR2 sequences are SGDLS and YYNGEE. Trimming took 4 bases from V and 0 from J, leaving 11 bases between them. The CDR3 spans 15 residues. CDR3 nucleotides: TGTGCCAGCAGCCTCCCGGGGAGCTCTGGAAACACCATATATTTT. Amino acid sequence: CASSLPGSSGNTIYF.

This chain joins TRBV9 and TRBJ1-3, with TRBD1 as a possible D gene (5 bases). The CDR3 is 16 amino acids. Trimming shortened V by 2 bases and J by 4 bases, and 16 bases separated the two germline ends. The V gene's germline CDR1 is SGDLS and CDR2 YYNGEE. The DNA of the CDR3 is TGTGCCAGCAGCGTCCTTCCAGGGAAAGGGGGAAACACCATATATTTT. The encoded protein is CASSVLPGKGGNTIYF.

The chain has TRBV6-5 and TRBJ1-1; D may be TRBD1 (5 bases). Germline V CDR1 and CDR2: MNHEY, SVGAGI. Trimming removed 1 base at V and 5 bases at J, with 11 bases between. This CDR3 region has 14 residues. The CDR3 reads CASSYLGGRTEAFF. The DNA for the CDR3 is TGTGCCAGCAGTTACTTGGGGGGTCGGACTGAAGCTTTCTTT.

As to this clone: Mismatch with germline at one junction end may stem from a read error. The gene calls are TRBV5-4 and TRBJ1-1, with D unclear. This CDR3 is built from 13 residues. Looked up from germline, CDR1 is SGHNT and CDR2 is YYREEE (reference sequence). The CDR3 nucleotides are TGTGCCAGCAGCTTGTTGCAGAACATTGAAGCTTTCTTT. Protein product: CASSLLQNIEAFF.

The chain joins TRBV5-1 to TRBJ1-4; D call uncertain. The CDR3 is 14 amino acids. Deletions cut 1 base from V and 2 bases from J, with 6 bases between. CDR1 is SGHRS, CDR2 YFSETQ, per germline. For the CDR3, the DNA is TGCGCCAGCAGCTTGTACGTGACTAATGAAAAACTGTTTTTT. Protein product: CASSLYVTNEKLFF. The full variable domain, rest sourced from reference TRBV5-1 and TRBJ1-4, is KAGVTQTPRYLIKTRGQQVTLSCSPISGHRSVSWYQQTPGQGLQFLFEYFSETQRNKGNFPGRFSGRQFSNSRSEMNVSTLELGDSALYLCASSLYVTNEKLFFGSGTQLSVL.